This T cell receptor (beta chain) was sequenced in a study of blood T cell repertoires in COVID-19. For the study at large: The origin of the acute and convalescent COVID-19 samples was the United States, Italy and Spain. T cells, B-cell-depleted T cells, or PBMCs supplied cDNA or gDNA.

In the original workflow: From reference gene primer amplification, estimates of nucleated cell counts were derived. Sequencing used immunoSEQ multiplex PCR; TCRdb keeps in-frame clones, though not all of them. V, J and clone size are those of that table, while D and trimming were read from the DNA. The table records around 150,000 clones, just over 85% of them present only once. Between the trimmed V and J ends, which lost 2 bases and 7 bases, there was a span of 17 bases. The CDR3 covers 15 residues. Germline lookup yields CDR1 SGHTA and CDR2 FQGNSA. The chain uses TRBV7-2 and TRBJ2-5, with D tentatively TRBD1 (7 bases). The TCR comes from a man aged 70-80 years with acute or convalescent COVID-19. Sequenced input: peripheral blood. This chain's CDR3 is CASSLLPGDSATQYF. In DNA, the CDR3 is TGTGCCAGCAGCTTACTACCGGGGGACAGTGCGACCCAGTACTTC.